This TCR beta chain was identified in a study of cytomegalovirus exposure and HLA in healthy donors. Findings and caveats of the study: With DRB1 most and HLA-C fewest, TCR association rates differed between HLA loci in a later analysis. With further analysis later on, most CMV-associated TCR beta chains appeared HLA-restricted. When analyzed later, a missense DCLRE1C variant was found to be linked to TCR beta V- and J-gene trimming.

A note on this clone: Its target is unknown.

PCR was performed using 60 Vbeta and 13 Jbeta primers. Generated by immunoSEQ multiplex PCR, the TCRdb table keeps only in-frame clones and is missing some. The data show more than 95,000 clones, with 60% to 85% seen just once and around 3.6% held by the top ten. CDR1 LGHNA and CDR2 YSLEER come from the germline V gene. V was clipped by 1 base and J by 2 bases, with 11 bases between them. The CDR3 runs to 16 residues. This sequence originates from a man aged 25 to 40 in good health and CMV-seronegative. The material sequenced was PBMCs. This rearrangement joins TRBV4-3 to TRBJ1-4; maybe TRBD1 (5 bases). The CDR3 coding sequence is TGCGCCAGCAGCCAAGGCAGGGCGGTGACTAATGAAAAACTGTTTTTT. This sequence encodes CASSQGRAVTNEKLFF.